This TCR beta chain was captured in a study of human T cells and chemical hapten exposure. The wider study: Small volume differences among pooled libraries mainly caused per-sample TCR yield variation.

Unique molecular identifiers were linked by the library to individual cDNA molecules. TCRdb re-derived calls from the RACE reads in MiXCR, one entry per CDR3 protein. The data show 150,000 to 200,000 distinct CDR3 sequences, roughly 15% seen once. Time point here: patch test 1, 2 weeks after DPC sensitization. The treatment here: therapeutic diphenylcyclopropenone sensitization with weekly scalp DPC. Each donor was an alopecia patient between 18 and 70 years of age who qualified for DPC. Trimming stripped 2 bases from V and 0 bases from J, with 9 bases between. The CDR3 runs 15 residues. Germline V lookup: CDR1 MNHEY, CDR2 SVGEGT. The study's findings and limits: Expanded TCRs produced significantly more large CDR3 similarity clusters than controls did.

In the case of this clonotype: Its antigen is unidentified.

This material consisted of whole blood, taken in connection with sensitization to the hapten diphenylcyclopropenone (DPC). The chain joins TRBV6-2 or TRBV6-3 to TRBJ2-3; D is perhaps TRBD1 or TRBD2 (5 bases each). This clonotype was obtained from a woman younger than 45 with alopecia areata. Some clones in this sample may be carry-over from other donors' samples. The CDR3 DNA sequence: TGTGCCAGCAGTTACGCCGGGGCAAGCACAGATACGCAGTATTTT. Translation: CASSYAGASTDTQYF.